This is a list of T cell receptor beta chains from one sample in a study of T cell responses to AZD1222 COVID-19 vaccine. The data were produced by immunoSEQ multiplex PCR, yet TCRdb's version contains in-frame clones alone and is incomplete. This table has about 180,000 clones, roughly 92% appearing once. Sample: peripheral blood, taken 28 days after the second AZD1222 dose. These receptors were collected from an adult who received the AZD1222 COVID-19 vaccine. CDR3s include the opening cysteine and the closing phenylalanine or tryptophan. D genes are given only for firm matches. The size of a clone is reported for some rows only, either as once, few or many, or as a class for expanded clones.

CDR3 DNA: TGTGCCAGCAGTTTTAAGGACAGACGCGAGCAGTACTTC; CDR3 protein: CASSFKDRREQYF; clone size: .; J gene: TRBJ2-7; D gene: .; V gene: TRBV12-3/TRBV12-4
CDR3 DNA: TGTGCCAGCAGCTTAACTCGGAACACCGGGGAGCTGTTTTTT; CDR3 protein: CASSLTRNTGELFF; clone size: .; J gene: TRBJ2-2; D gene: .; V gene: TRBV7-3
CDR3 DNA: TGTGCCAGCAGTTACCCCACAGGGGGCGGCGGCTATGGCTACACCTTC; CDR3 protein: CASSYPTGGGGYGYTF; clone size: .; J gene: TRBJ1-2; D gene: TRBD1; V gene: TRBV6-6
CDR3 DNA: TGTGCCAGCAGTAGACTAGCGGTACCCTACGAGCAGTACTTC; CDR3 protein: CASSRLAVPYEQYF; clone size: .; J gene: TRBJ2-7; D gene: TRBD2; V gene: TRBV28
CDR3 DNA: TGTGCCAGCCGGGGGCCGGGGACCGGGGAGCTGTTTTTT; CDR3 protein: CASRGPGTGELFF; clone size: .; J gene: TRBJ2-2; D gene: .; V gene: TRBV9
CDR3 DNA: TGTGCCAGTATGTTGACAGGGGGGTTTTCTGAGAATGGCTACACCTTC; CDR3 protein: CASMLTGGFSENGYTF; clone size: .; J gene: TRBJ1-2; D gene: TRBD1; V gene: TRBV19
CDR3 DNA: TGTGCCAGCAGACTATGGGGTGCTGGGGCCAACGTCCTGACTTTC; CDR3 protein: CASRLWGAGANVLTF; clone size: .; J gene: TRBJ2-6; D gene: .; V gene: TRBV7-2
CDR3 DNA: TGCGCCAGCAGCCGACAGGGGGCCGGGGAGACCCAGTACTTC; CDR3 protein: CASSRQGAGETQYF; clone size: .; J gene: TRBJ2-5; D gene: TRBD1; V gene: TRBV5-1
CDR3 DNA: TGCGCCAGCAGCTTATGGTTGGGGGGGAACACTGAAGCTTTCTTT; CDR3 protein: CASSLWLGGNTEAFF; clone size: .; J gene: TRBJ1-1; D gene: .; V gene: TRBV5-1
CDR3 DNA: TGTGCCAGCAGCGGGGCTTGGGGCGGGCGAAACAATGAGCAGTTCTTC; CDR3 protein: CASSGAWGGRNNEQFF; clone size: .; J gene: TRBJ2-1; D gene: .; V gene: TRBV6-4
CDR3 DNA: TGTGCCAGCTTCCAGGGAGGGCTCCTCGTGGAAGGCTACACCTTC; CDR3 protein: CASFQGGLLVEGYTF; clone size: .; J gene: TRBJ1-2; D gene: .; V gene: TRBV28
CDR3 DNA: TGCGCCAGCAGCTATGGGACAGGTCAAGAGACCCAGTACTTC; CDR3 protein: CASSYGTGQETQYF; clone size: .; J gene: TRBJ2-5; D gene: TRBD1; V gene: TRBV4-1
CDR3 DNA: TGTGCTAGCAGCTTAGGAACAGGGGAGGACCGGGAGCTGTTTTTT; CDR3 protein: CASSLGTGEDRELFF; clone size: .; J gene: TRBJ2-2; D gene: .; V gene: TRBV7-7
CDR3 DNA: TGTGCCAGCAGCTTGACAGGGGATACGCAGTATTTT; CDR3 protein: CASSLTGDTQYF; clone size: .; J gene: TRBJ2-3; D gene: TRBD1; V gene: TRBV7-2
CDR3 DNA: TGTGCCAGCAGTTACTCGAGGGGTGGCTACACCTTC; CDR3 protein: CASSYSRGGYTF; clone size: .; J gene: TRBJ1-2; D gene: .; V gene: TRBV6-5
CDR3 DNA: TGTGCCAGCAGTTCCCCGTCGATAGGGGTCGGAGCTTTCTTT; CDR3 protein: CASSSPSIGVGAFF; clone size: .; J gene: TRBJ1-1; D gene: .; V gene: TRBV6-6
CDR3 DNA: TGTGCCAGCAGTGACCTAGCGGGAGGGCCAGATACGCAGTATTTT; CDR3 protein: CASSDLAGGPDTQYF; clone size: .; J gene: TRBJ2-3; D gene: TRBD2; V gene: TRBV6-1
CDR3 DNA: TGCGCCAGCAGCTTGGGTGTCTATCGGGAGCAGTACTTC; CDR3 protein: CASSLGVYREQYF; clone size: .; J gene: TRBJ2-7; D gene: .; V gene: TRBV5-1
CDR3 DNA: TGTGCCAGCAGCTCCTCCGAGGACAGGGCCTACAATGAGCAGTTCTTC; CDR3 protein: CASSSSEDRAYNEQFF; clone size: .; J gene: TRBJ2-1; D gene: TRBD1; V gene: TRBV28
CDR3 DNA: TGTGCCTGGAGTGTAGCAGAGTATCAGCCCCAGCATTTT; CDR3 protein: CAWSVAEYQPQHF; clone size: .; J gene: TRBJ1-5; D gene: .; V gene: TRBV30
CDR3 DNA: TGCAGTGCTAGTACAGGCGTAAGAGACTATGGCTACACCTTC; CDR3 protein: CSASTGVRDYGYTF; clone size: .; J gene: TRBJ1-2; D gene: .; V gene: TRBV20-1
CDR3 DNA: TGTGCCAGCAGCCAAGGGGGGAGCCAGCCCCAGCATTTT; CDR3 protein: CASSQGGSQPQHF; clone size: .; J gene: TRBJ1-5; D gene: .; V gene: TRBV3-1/TRBV3-2
CDR3 DNA: TGTGCCAGCAGCTACAGCCTAGCGGGGTTGTACAATGAGCAGTTCTTC; CDR3 protein: CASSYSLAGLYNEQFF; clone size: once; J gene: TRBJ2-1; D gene: TRBD2; V gene: TRBV7-2
CDR3 DNA: TGCGCCAGCAGCCCCCAACAGGGAAGCTACGAGCAGTACTTC; CDR3 protein: CASSPQQGSYEQYF; clone size: .; J gene: TRBJ2-7; D gene: .; V gene: TRBV5-1
CDR3 DNA: TGCGCCAGCAGCCTGGGAGGGTTTACTGGCGAGCAGTACTTC; CDR3 protein: CASSLGGFTGEQYF; clone size: .; J gene: TRBJ2-7; D gene: TRBD2; V gene: TRBV5-1
CDR3 DNA: TGTGCCATCGGGGACTCCAGTAAGGGTTGGACCGGGGAGCTGTTTTTT; CDR3 protein: CAIGDSSKGWTGELFF; clone size: once; J gene: TRBJ2-2; D gene: .; V gene: TRBV27
CDR3 DNA: TGTGCCAGCAGCTTAGAGGTGGGAAACACCATATATTTT; CDR3 protein: CASSLEVGNTIYF; clone size: once; J gene: TRBJ1-3; D gene: .; V gene: TRBV7-9
CDR3 DNA: TGTGCCAGCACCCCCAACAGGGCGATTAACACTGAAGCTTTCTTT; CDR3 protein: CASTPNRAINTEAFF; clone size: .; J gene: TRBJ1-1; D gene: .; V gene: TRBV28
CDR3 DNA: TGCGGTTCAGCGGACAGTCCTTTCTGGGAGACCCAGTACTTC; CDR3 protein: CGSADSPFWETQYF; clone size: .; J gene: TRBJ2-5; D gene: .; V gene: TRBV6-5
CDR3 DNA: TGTGCCAGCAGCCGAGGGGCTAGCGGGAGGTCAGATACGCAGTATTTT; CDR3 protein: CASSRGASGRSDTQYF; clone size: .; J gene: TRBJ2-3; D gene: TRBD2; V gene: TRBV7-8
CDR3 DNA: TGTGCCAGCAGCCCCGGGGACGTCGGCTACACCTTC; CDR3 protein: CASSPGDVGYTF; clone size: few; J gene: TRBJ1-2; D gene: .; V gene: TRBV7-9
CDR3 DNA: TGTGCCAGCAGCCTTGTTGGGGGAACCTACAATGAGCAGTTCTTC; CDR3 protein: CASSLVGGTYNEQFF; clone size: .; J gene: TRBJ2-1; D gene: .; V gene: TRBV7-6
CDR3 DNA: TGTGCCAGCAGTTACTCGACTAGTTTGGCGACCCAGTACTTC; CDR3 protein: CASSYSTSLATQYF; clone size: .; J gene: TRBJ2-5; D gene: .; V gene: TRBV6-5
CDR3 DNA: TGCGCCAGCAGCTTGGAAGGGGTTGGCTACACCTTC; CDR3 protein: CASSLEGVGYTF; clone size: .; J gene: TRBJ1-2; D gene: .; V gene: TRBV5-1
CDR3 DNA: TGTGCCAGCAGTTTGACAGGGGGCGGGTATGGCTACACCTTC; CDR3 protein: CASSLTGGGYGYTF; clone size: .; J gene: TRBJ1-2; D gene: TRBD1; V gene: TRBV28
CDR3 DNA: TGTGCCAGCAGTTACTCGCGCTCCTACGAGCAGTACTTC; CDR3 protein: CASSYSRSYEQYF; clone size: .; J gene: TRBJ2-7; D gene: .; V gene: TRBV6-2/TRBV6-3
CDR3 DNA: TGTGCCAGCAGTTTCGGGGGGTATGGCTACACCTTC; CDR3 protein: CASSFGGYGYTF; clone size: .; J gene: TRBJ1-2; D gene: .; V gene: TRBV27
CDR3 DNA: TGTGCCAGCAGCCAAAGGACAGGGGTTCGTAATTCACCCCTCCACTTT; CDR3 protein: CASSQRTGVRNSPLHF; clone size: .; J gene: TRBJ1-6; D gene: TRBD1; V gene: TRBV14